What follows are 17 T cell receptor beta chains derived from one specimen sequenced in a study of OX40 agonist ivuxolimab in advanced cancers. Profiled with immunoSEQ multiplex PCR; TCRdb holds only in-frame clones, not every one. Of over 35,000 clones in the sample, roughly 90% were seen once. Here the sequenced sample was CD4+ or CD8+ T cells sorted from blood, taken in a trial of the OX40 agonist ivuxolimab. Source of these receptors: an adult with an advanced solid tumor such as melanoma, head and neck, liver or kidney cancer.

The rearrangement uses TRBV27 and TRBJ2-7; weak D call: TRBD1 (6 bases). Per the germline V gene, CDR1 is MNHEY and CDR2 is SMNVEV (reference sequence). Trimming took off 0 bases at V and 2 bases at J, with 11 bases between the two ends. The CDR3 spans 15 residues. For the CDR3, the DNA is TGTGCCAGCAGTTTATCTACAGGGATTCCCTACGAGCAGTACTTC. Its translation: CASSLSTGIPYEQYF.

This clone was counted a single time. The chain combines TRBV5-4 with TRBJ2-1; 10 bases agree with TRBD1. This CDR3 is 16 amino acids long. Germline-derived CDR1 and CDR2 are SGHNT and YYREEE (reference sequence). The ends lost 6 bases at V and 3 bases at J; junction bases unmatched: 9. The CDR3, as DNA: TGTGCCAGCATCATAGGGACAGGGGACGACTACAATGAGCAGTTCTTC. This translates into CASIIGTGDDYNEQFF.

This chain uses TRBV27 with TRBJ2-5, with 13 bases fitting TRBD2. CDR3 length: 18 amino acids. Germline V CDR1 and CDR2: MNHEY, SMNVEV (reference sequence). Trimming removed 6 bases from V and 5 bases from J; junction bases left unmatched: 15. CDR3 sequence reads: CASSRLAGGLGVLETQYF. CDR3 coding DNA: TGTGCCAGCAGCAGACTAGCGGGGGGCCTGGGGGTTCTGGAGACCCAGTACTTC.

The genes are TRBV6-7 and TRBJ2-3, with 11 positions matching TRBD2. TRBV6-7 is flagged as an ORF with uncertain function. CDR3 length: 18 residues. V was pared by 7 bases and J by 0 bases, with 12 bases of the junction left unmatched. The CDR3 sequence: CASTLLAGARPSTDTQYF. In DNA, the CDR3 is TGTGCCAGCACGCTACTAGCGGGGGCTCGACCTAGCACAGATACGCAGTATTTT.

The rearrangement uses TRBV19 and TRBJ1-4, with TRBD1 as a possible D gene (6 bases). This CDR3 is built from 18 residues. V was cut by 4 bases and J by 0 bases, with 18 bases left in between. Per the germline V gene, CDR1 is LNHDA and CDR2 is SQIVND (reference sequence). The CDR3 DNA reads as TGTGCCAGTAGTAGCGAAATCCCGGGACACCCAACTAATGAAAAACTGTTTTTT. The encoded protein is CASSSEIPGHPTNEKLFF.

This chain joins TRBV4-3 and TRBJ2-7; 8 nucleotides align to TRBD1. Germline V gene data show CDR1 as LGHNA and CDR2 as YSLEER. This CDR3 is 15 amino acids long. V gave up 5 bases and J gave up 3 bases; unmatched junction bases: 9. This CDR3 is CASSFGQGAVYEQYF. CDR3 in DNA: TGCGCCAGCAGCTTCGGCCAGGGGGCAGTCTACGAGCAGTACTTC.

The V and J genes are TRBV11-3 and TRBJ2-1; D gene uncertain. CDR1 and CDR2 from the germline V gene are SGHNT and YENEEA. The CDR3 runs to 13 residues. Trimming pared 7 bases from V and 9 bases from J, leaving 16 bases between. The CDR3 sequence: CASTLIGVGEQFF. DNA of the CDR3: TGTGCCAGCACCCTGATAGGAGTCGGTGAGCAGTTCTTC.

This clone was detected only once. The V gene is TRBV7-9, the J gene TRBJ1-1; D is unclear. The CDR3 loop spans 14 amino acids. V lost 2 bases and J 1 base, leaving 8 bases between the germline ends. CDR1 and CDR2 from the germline V gene are SEHNR and FQNEAQ (reference sequence). The CDR3, as DNA: TGTGCCAGCAGCTTAATTAGACGGAACACTGAAGCTTTCTTT. Protein sequence: CASSLIRRNTEAFF.

The V gene is TRBV27, the J gene TRBJ2-2; D possibly corresponds to TRBD1 (5 bases). CDR3 length: 16 residues. Trimming shortened V by 4 bases and J by 3 bases, and 15 bases separated the two germline ends. CDR1 is MNHEY and CDR2 is SMNVEV in the germline V gene (reference sequence). The DNA of the CDR3 is TGTGCCAGCAGTTCCTACCCCGGCAGGGACACCGGGGAGCTGTTTTTT. This sequence encodes CASSSYPGRDTGELFF.

This clone has only one observation. This rearrangement joins TRBV27 to TRBJ1-1; D perhaps matches TRBD1 (6 bases). This CDR3 is built from 14 residues. CDR1 is MNHEY, CDR2 SMNVEV, per germline (reference sequence). V lost 2 bases and J lost 5, with 12 bases in between. The CDR3 spells CASSLTMGTTEAFF. For the CDR3, the DNA is TGTGCCAGCAGTTTAACGATGGGGACAACTGAAGCTTTCTTT.

This clone was recorded once. The genes are TRBV6-6 and TRBJ1-1, with D unclear. The CDR3 extends over 14 amino acids. V lost 0 bases, J lost 8 bases, and 13 bases lay in between. Per germline, CDR1 MNHNY and CDR2 SVGAGI (reference sequence). Here the CDR3 reads CASSYSKTRQEAFF. The CDR3 nucleotides read TGTGCCAGCAGTTACTCCAAGACTCGACAAGAAGCTTTCTTT.

The J gene is TRBJ2-7, the V gene TRBV4-1; 12 bases align to TRBD2. Germline CDR1 and CDR2: MGHRA and YSYEKL. This CDR3 is 19 amino acids long. V gave up 2 bases and J gave up 0 bases; unmatched junction bases: 11. The CDR3 loop is CASSQSSWTSGVASYEQYF. In DNA, the CDR3 is TGCGCCAGCAGCCAATCTAGTTGGACTAGCGGGGTGGCCTCCTACGAGCAGTACTTC.

In this sample, this clone is medium-sized. The chain joins TRBV6-5 to TRBJ1-1, with unresolved D. V shed 0 bases and J shed 3 bases, with 11 bases lying between them. This CDR3 contains 15 residues. Germline CDR1 reads MNHEY; CDR2 reads SVGAGI. The CDR3, as DNA: TGTGCCAGCAGTTACTCGAAGACACTTTACACTGAAGCTTTCTTT. This sequence encodes CASSYSKTLYTEAFF.

The chain links TRBV20-1 to TRBJ2-7; D remains unclear. The CDR3 sequence is 11 residues long. From germline, CDR1 is DFQATT and CDR2 SNEGSKA (reference sequence). V was trimmed by 1 base and J by 4 bases, leaving 5 bases between them. The CDR3 spells CSARVGYEQYF. DNA of the CDR3: TGCAGTGCTAGAGTAGGATACGAGCAGTACTTC.

The CDR3 region is CASSFTEERELNEQYF. In nucleotides, the CDR3 is TGTGCCAGCAGCTTTACAGAGGAGCGGGAGTTGAACGAGCAGTACTTC. V and J are TRBV7-9 and TRBJ2-7; 8 bases align to TRBD2. Germline CDR1 and CDR2: SEHNR and FQNEAQ (reference sequence). This CDR3 comprises 16 residues. V shed 3 bases, J shed 5 bases, and the junction held 12 bases outside the gene matches.

The rearrangement joins TRBV7-2 to TRBJ2-7; a possible D gene is TRBD2 (6 bases). CDR1 and CDR2 from the germline V gene are SGHTA and FQGNSA. This CDR3 is 14 amino acids long. The ends were cut back, 5 bases at V and 0 bases at J, with 11 bases in the middle. In nucleotides, the CDR3 is TGTGCCAGCAGCACCGGTAGCGGCTCCTACGAGCAGTACTTC. Protein product: CASSTGSGSYEQYF. Full variable domain (outside the CDR3, taken from reference TRBV7-2 and TRBJ2-7): GAGVSQSPSNKVTEKGKDVELRCDPISGHTALYWYRQSLGQGLEFLIYFQGNSAPDKSGLPSDRFSAERTGGSVSTLTIQRTQQEDSAVYLCASSTGSGSYEQYFGPGTRLTVT.

J is TRBJ1-5 and V is TRBV6-1, with TRBD1 as a possible D gene (5 bases). Trimming removed 8 bases from V and 9 bases from J, with 14 bases in between. From germline, CDR1 is MNHNS and CDR2 SASEGT. This CDR3 comprises 12 residues. The CDR3 nucleotides are TGTGCCAGCCGGGACGGCTTCGGGCCCCAGCATTTT. This translates into CASRDGFGPQHF.